The present T cell receptor (beta chain) was sequenced within a study of molecular identifiers for immune sequencing clone quantification. Losses at the gene ends were 6 bases for V and 5 bases for J; bases not matched to a gene: 11. The germline CDR1 and CDR2 sequences are SEHNR and FQNEAQ (reference sequence). The CDR3 has 15 amino acids. TCRdb ran MiXCR on the PCR reads and lists one entry per CDR3 protein. Seen here are about 640,000 distinct CDR3 sequences, about 20% observed once, and the top ten hold under 0.95%. This clonotype showed up just once. Between roughly 19,000 and 1,100,000 sorted cells, with 10%, 30% or 50% RNA, yielded naive CD8 libraries.

The sequence was obtained from a human donor in good health. Some libraries in this study had Jurkat cell RNA spiked in. Material: naive CD8+ T cells from blood, with Jurkat cell RNA spiked in. Documented subset: FACS-sorted CD8+CD4-CCR7+CD45RA+ naive T cells. This sequence joins TRBV7-9 and TRBJ2-7; 9 positions agree with TRBD2. CDR3: CASSDAGGRPDEQYF. The CDR3 DNA reads as TGTGCCAGCAGTGATGCGGGGGGGCGACCCGACGAGCAGTACTTC.